The 26 T cell receptor beta chains in this list originate from one sample, sequenced in a study of T cell clones after liver transplantation. Only in-frame clones appear in the TCRdb table, and some are missing; sequencing was by immunoSEQ multiplex PCR. Of 60,000 or so clones in the sample, roughly two thirds were seen once. Source: CD4+ T cells from blood, taken before liver transplant. The receptors here all came from a human donor who received a liver transplant.

V is TRBV5-6 and J is TRBJ1-2, with 7 nucleotides matching TRBD1. Germline V gene lookup returns CDR1 SGHDT and CDR2 YYEEEE. Trimming removed 4 bases from V and 8 bases from J; junction bases left unmatched: 8. CDR3 length equals 13 residues. Here the CDR3 reads CASSLQGLKGYTF. DNA for the CDR3: TGTGCCAGCAGCCTACAGGGGTTGAAGGGCTACACCTTC.

This clone was seen once. The chain combines TRBV29-1 with TRBJ2-5; TRBD2 is a possible D gene (6 bases). Per the germline V gene, CDR1 is SQVTM and CDR2 is ANQGSEA. Trimming took 3 bases from V and 2 from J, leaving 22 bases between them. The CDR3 spans 17 residues. The CDR3 sequence: CSVEEEGYGGGQETQYF. CDR3 bases: TGCAGCGTTGAGGAAGAGGGCTATGGGGGAGGACAAGAGACCCAGTACTTC.

The V call is TRBV10-2, the J call TRBJ2-7; D is possibly TRBD1 (5 bases). Germline CDR1 is WSHSY and CDR2 is SAAADI. This CDR3 region has 13 residues. V lost 7 bases and J lost 4, with 14 bases in between. The CDR3 reads CASTNDRRYEQYF. As DNA, the CDR3 is TGCGCCAGCACCAACGACAGACGATACGAGCAGTACTTC.

The chain carries TRBV19 and TRBJ1-6; D possibly corresponds to TRBD1 (5 bases). There are 15 residues in the CDR3. From germline, CDR1 is LNHDA and CDR2 SQIVND (reference sequence). V was trimmed by 6 bases and J by 2 bases, leaving 11 bases between them. The CDR3 sequence is CASSVGGAYNSPLHF. CDR3 in DNA: TGTGCCAGTAGCGTAGGAGGGGCCTATAATTCACCCCTCCACTTT.

V is TRBV5-1 and J is TRBJ1-2; D is unresolved. The ends were cut back, 4 bases at V and 4 bases at J, with 11 bases in the middle. The CDR3 loop spans 13 amino acids. In germline, CDR1 is SGHRS, CDR2 YFSETQ. DNA for the CDR3: TGCGCCAGCAGCGTATCCGGGTCCTATGGCTACACCTTC. It specifies CASSVSGSYGYTF. The complete variable domain, with remaining parts taken from reference TRBV5-1 and TRBJ1-2, reads KAGVTQTPRYLIKTRGQQVTLSCSPISGHRSVSWYQQTPGQGLQFLFEYFSETQRNKGNFPGRFSGRQFSNSRSEMNVSTLELGDSALYLCASSVSGSYGYTFGSGTRLTVV.

The V gene is TRBV7-2, the J gene TRBJ2-5; D possibly corresponds to TRBD2 (7 bases). Trimming left V 2 bases short and J 3 bases short, with 13 bases between. CDR1 and CDR2 from the germline V gene are SGHTA and FQGNSA. The CDR3 covers 15 residues. CDR3 sequence reads: CASSLWRGPEETQYF. DNA for the CDR3: TGTGCCAGCAGCTTATGGCGGGGGCCCGAAGAGACCCAGTACTTC.

V usage is TRBV6-1 and J usage is TRBJ2-3; D perhaps matches TRBD2 (6 bases). The germline CDR1 and CDR2 sequences are MNHNS and SASEGT. Trimming left V 4 bases short and J 2 bases short, with 10 bases between. The length of the CDR3 is 14 residues. The CDR3 loop is CASSAAGYTDTQYF. The CDR3 region has the DNA TGTGCCAGCAGTGCTGCGGGGTACACAGATACGCAGTATTTT.

This clone was seen a few times. The chain has TRBV28 and TRBJ2-5, with 8 bases that match TRBD2. CDR1 is MDHEN, CDR2 SYDVKM, per germline. This CDR3 is 12 amino acids long. CDR3 coding DNA: TGTTCGGGGGGGGCGAATGGAGAGACCCAGTACTTC. Translation gives CSGGANGETQYF.

The chain uses TRBV2 and TRBJ2-7; 11 nucleotides match TRBD2. J gave up 1 base and V 6 bases, and 14 bases lay outside the gene matches. Germline-derived CDR1 and CDR2 are SNHLY and FYNNEI. This CDR3 contains 18 residues. As DNA, the CDR3 is TGTGCCAGCAGCGGTAGCACTAGCGGGGGCGACTTTTCCTACGAGCAGTACTTC. Translating gives CASSGSTSGGDFSYEQYF.

The rearrangement joins TRBV7-8 to TRBJ1-6, with D unclear. The CDR3 extends over 17 amino acids. CDR1 is SGHVS, CDR2 FQNEAQ, per germline. The germline V and J ends were trimmed by 1 base and 13 bases, with 23 bases remaining between them. The CDR3 reads CASSLDPGVISSSPLHF. CDR3 bases: TGTGCCAGCAGCTTAGACCCAGGCGTCATCAGCTCGTCGCCCCTCCACTTT.

V is TRBV27 and J is TRBJ2-3, with 9 bases identical to TRBD1. This CDR3 comprises 18 residues. Germline V gene lookup returns CDR1 MNHEY and CDR2 SMNVEV (reference sequence). J was trimmed by 5 bases and V by 4 bases; bases with no gene match: 16. Here the CDR3 DNA reads TGTGCCAGCAGTTCCCACCTCCCCGGACAGGGGATGGGAGATACGCAGTATTTT. Translation gives CASSSHLPGQGMGDTQYF.

The chain recombines TRBV9 with TRBJ1-3; TRBD1 might be the D (5 bases). V shed 0 bases and J shed 3 bases, with 10 bases lying between them. The CDR3 consists of 15 residues. Germline V gives CDR1 SGDLS, CDR2 YYNGEE. The CDR3 region has the DNA TGTGCCAGCAGCGTAGGTCTAGGGGATGGAAACACCATATATTTT. Translated, it gives CASSVGLGDGNTIYF.

The chain combines TRBV6-1 with TRBJ2-7; TRBD1 is a possible D gene (5 bases). This CDR3 spans 14 amino acids. Germline V gene sequence: CDR1 MNHNS, CDR2 SASEGT. Between the trimmed V and J ends, which lost 7 bases and 3 bases, there was a span of 16 bases. CDR3 amino acids: CASMMQGSRYEQYF. CDR3 in DNA: TGTGCCAGCATGATGCAGGGCAGCCGCTACGAGCAGTACTTC.

J is TRBJ1-1 and V is TRBV11-2; possible D gene TRBD1, 6 bases. Germline loops: CDR1 SGHAT, CDR2 FQNNGV. The V and J ends lost 6 bases and 1 base respectively, with 9 bases between them. The CDR3 consists of 13 residues. CDR3 coding DNA: TGTGCCAGCAGTCAACAGGGGAACACTGAAGCTTTCTTT. This codes for CASSQQGNTEAFF.

The chain couples TRBV28 to TRBJ2-6; maybe TRBD1 (8 bases). The length of the CDR3 is 18 residues. V dropped 4 bases and J dropped 0 bases, with 16 bases sitting between them. The germline V gene encodes CDR1 MDHEN and CDR2 SYDVKM. CDR3 bases: TGTGCCAGCAGTTCCCGGACAGGGAGGGGCTCTGGGGCCAACGTCCTGACTTTC. Its protein is CASSSRTGRGSGANVLTF.

V gene TRBV6-5 combines with J gene TRBJ2-7, with D possibly TRBD2 on 5 matching bases. The CDR3 is made up of 14 amino acids. The germline V gene encodes CDR1 MNHEY and CDR2 SVGAGI. Trimming pared 2 bases from V and 6 bases from J, leaving 14 bases between. CDR3 nucleotide sequence: TGTGCCAGCAGTTACCGGGCAGTCGGAGGCGAGCAGTACTTC. This gives the protein CASSYRAVGGEQYF.

J is TRBJ1-1 and V is TRBV5-6; D is unclear. Germline V gene lookup returns CDR1 SGHDT and CDR2 YYEEEE. Trimming pared 4 bases from V and 1 base from J, leaving 14 bases between. This CDR3 is 15 amino acids long. CDR3 coding DNA: TGTGCCAGCAGCGTACCGCGGGCGGGGAACACTGAAGCTTTCTTT. Translating gives CASSVPRAGNTEAFF.

The CDR3: CASSLGPHQETQYF. As DNA, the CDR3 is TGTGCCAGCAGCTTAGGGCCCCACCAAGAGACCCAGTACTTC. This rearrangement joins TRBV11-2 to TRBJ2-5; D remains ambiguous. Germline CDR1 reads SGHAT; CDR2 reads FQNNGV. This CDR3 has 14 amino acids. With 1 base removed from V and 0 bases from J, the gap between germline ends came to 6 bases.

The chain employs TRBV11-2 and TRBJ2-5, with a weak D call TRBD1 (5 bases). The V gene lost 4 bases and the J gene lost 2 bases, with 11 bases spanning the gap. The CDR3 length is 14 residues. CDR1 and CDR2 (germline): SGHAT, FQNNGV. CDR3 DNA sequence: TGTGCCAGCAGCTCAGGGTCTTTACAAGAGACCCAGTACTTC. This sequence encodes CASSSGSLQETQYF.

The rearrangement joins TRBV5-8 to TRBJ2-1; TRBD2 agrees at 10 bases. The length of the CDR3 is 15 residues. Trimming at V came to 6 bases and at J to 7 bases, leaving 10 bases not matched to a gene. Per the germline V gene, CDR1 is SGHTS and CDR2 is YDEGEE. CDR3 nucleotides: TGTGCCAGCACCCCAGGACTAGCGGAGATTAATGAGCAGTTCTTC. Its translation is CASTPGLAEINEQFF.

The chain is built from TRBV11-3 and TRBJ2-7, with 8 bases identical to TRBD1. CDR1 and CDR2 from the germline V gene are SGHNT and YENEEA. The CDR3 is 13 amino acids. The V segment lost 5 bases and the J segment 6 bases; nucleotides outside the gene matches: 6. The CDR3 here is CASSPRQGSEQYF. CDR3 DNA: TGTGCCAGCAGCCCCCGACAGGGGAGCGAGCAGTACTTC.

The chain has TRBV28 and TRBJ1-3; no firm D call. This CDR3 comprises 14 residues. The V gene lost 8 bases and the J gene lost 4 bases, with 15 bases spanning the gap. The germline V gene has CDR1 MDHEN and CDR2 SYDVKM. CDR3 sequence: CASLEPGSGNTIYF. Written as DNA, the CDR3 is TGTGCCAGCTTGGAGCCCGGGTCCGGAAACACCATATATTTT.

This clone was counted only a few times. One end of the junction fails to match germline, which may point to a read error. The chain links TRBV7-7 to TRBJ2-2, with D maybe TRBD2 (5 bases). The germline gives CDR1 SSHAT, CDR2 FNYEAQ (reference sequence). The CDR3 runs 13 residues. The CDR3 loop reads CASSSGNTGELFF. The CDR3, as DNA: TGTGCTAGCAGCAGCGGGAACACCGGGGAGCTGTTTTTT.

The chain employs TRBV19 and TRBJ2-7; D may be TRBD1 (6 bases). V was clipped by 4 bases and J by 0 bases, with 10 bases between them. The CDR3 spans 14 residues. Per the germline V gene, CDR1 is LNHDA and CDR2 is SQIVND (reference sequence). The CDR3 spells CASSTGTHSYEQYF. The CDR3 nucleotides read TGTGCCAGTAGTACCGGGACACACTCCTACGAGCAGTACTTC.

The chain recombines TRBV18 with TRBJ2-3; D may be TRBD2 (6 bases). This CDR3 is 13 amino acids long. Germline values: CDR1 KGHSH, CDR2 LQKENI. Deletions cut 6 bases from V and 2 bases from J, with 9 bases between. CDR3 amino acids: CASSRLDTDTQYF. CDR3 sequence (DNA): TGTGCCAGCTCCCGACTAGACACAGATACGCAGTATTTT.

The V and J genes are TRBV6-5 and TRBJ1-4; D is undetermined. The CDR3 runs 13 residues. V was clipped by 5 bases and J by 8 bases, with 12 bases between them. The germline V gene has CDR1 MNHEY and CDR2 SVGAGI. CDR3 region: CASSTTFGEKLFF. DNA for the CDR3: TGTGCCAGCAGTACTACCTTCGGGGAAAAACTGTTTTTT.